Below are 21 T cell receptor beta chains sequenced from a single sample in a study of T cells in Graves' hyperthyroidism and ophthalmopathy. The source material, RNA transcripts, was used to amplify TCR beta CDR3 regions. HTBI primers were the set used in a first-round RT-PCR of the TCR CDR3. TCRdb reanalysed the multiplex PCR reads using MiXCR and keeps one entry per CDR3 protein. The sample includes a few hundred thousand distinct CDR3 sequences, roughly 15% of them seen just once. The sample consisted of blood. All receptors derive from a middle-aged woman with Graves' ophthalmopathy.

This clonotype was detected only a few times. V usage is TRBV19 and J usage is TRBJ2-5; 8 nucleotides agree with TRBD1. The V segment lost 7 bases and the J segment 2 bases; nucleotides outside the gene matches: 9. This CDR3 spans 15 amino acids. Germline lookup yields CDR1 LNHDA and CDR2 SQIVND (reference sequence). The CDR3 DNA reads as TGTGCCAGTACCAACAGGGGGGAGAGACAAGAGACCCAGTACTTC. Translating it yields CASTNRGERQETQYF.

This clonotype was recorded many times. The V and J genes are TRBV6-5 and TRBJ1-1; a weak D match, TRBD1 (5 bases). V shed 0 bases and J shed 1 base, with 24 bases lying between them. CDR1 and CDR2 (germline): MNHEY, SVGAGI. This CDR3 spans 20 amino acids. The CDR3 coding sequence is TGTGCCAGCAGTTACTCTTCGGGTATATGGGGCGGAGTCGCGAACACTGAAGCTTTCTTT. It is translated as CASSYSSGIWGGVANTEAFF.

In its sample, this clonotype was seen many times. The chain couples TRBV3-1 to TRBJ2-7, with unresolved D. Per the germline V gene, CDR1 is LGHDT and CDR2 is YNNKEL (reference sequence). This CDR3 spans 15 amino acids. Trimming left V 0 bases short and J 0 bases short, with 9 bases between. DNA of the CDR3: TGTGCCAGCAGCCAAGATCCGATCGCCTCCTACGAGCAGTACTTC. Protein: CASSQDPIASYEQYF.

This clonotype was counted a few times. This chain uses TRBV29-1 with TRBJ1-2; weak D call: TRBD1 (5 bases). The V end was cut by 2 bases, the J end by 10 bases, with 14 bases between. CDR3 length: 12 residues. The germline gives CDR1 SQVTM, CDR2 ANQGSEA. CDR3 loop: CSVERPGWTYTF. CDR3 coding DNA: TGCAGCGTTGAACGTCCAGGGTGGACCTACACCTTC.

This clonotype was picked up many times. The chain joins TRBV2 to TRBJ2-5; 14 positions match TRBD2. V was clipped by 7 bases and J by 4 bases; unmatched bases: 8. The germline gives CDR1 SNHLY, CDR2 FYNNEI. CDR3 length: 16 residues. DNA of the CDR3: TGTGCCAGCAAACGACTAGCGGGAGGGCATGGAGAGACCCAGTACTTC. Its protein product is CASKRLAGGHGETQYF.

CDR3 residues: CASSTRTGPSSYEQYF. The CDR3 DNA reads as TGTGCCAGCAGTACCCGGACAGGGCCCTCATCCTACGAGCAGTACTTC. The rearrangement uses TRBV6-1 and TRBJ2-7, with 8 bases fitting TRBD1. With V trimmed by 5 bases and J by 1 base, 10 bases remained unmatched. This CDR3 contains 16 residues. Germline assignment: CDR1 MNHNS and CDR2 SASEGT.

This clonotype was seen at least ten times. This CDR3 reads CSADWSYNEQFF. The CDR3 region has the DNA TGCAGCGCGGACTGGTCCTACAATGAGCAGTTCTTC. V and J are TRBV29-1 and TRBJ2-1; perhaps TRBD2 as D (5 bases). The CDR3 contains 12 residues. The germline gives CDR1 SQVTM, CDR2 ANQGSEA. V gave up 7 bases and J gave up 1 base, with 8 bases separating them.

This clonotype was detected ten times or more. The chain couples TRBV7-9 to TRBJ2-7; no clear D. Germline CDR1 SEHNR, CDR2 FQNEAQ (reference sequence). V dropped 3 bases and J dropped 3 bases, with 9 bases sitting between them. CDR3 length: 13 amino acids. The CDR3 DNA reads TGTGCCAGCAGCTTCGAACAGTACTACGAGCAGTACTTC. It yields the protein CASSFEQYYEQYF. Based on the CDR3 plus reference TRBV7-9 and TRBJ2-7, the full variable domain is DTGVSQNPRHKITKRGQNVTFRCDPISEHNRLYWYRQTLGQGPEFLTYFQNEAQLEKSRLLSDRFSAERPKGSFSTLEIQRTEQGDSAMYLCASSFEQYYEQYFGPGTRLTVT.

This clonotype has a count of ten or more. The chain combines TRBV11-3 with TRBJ1-1; the D gene is possibly TRBD1 (5 bases). Germline V gene lookup returns CDR1 SGHNT and CDR2 YENEEA. The CDR3 consists of 15 residues. Trimming shortened V by 1 base and J by 3 bases, and 12 bases separated the two germline ends. CDR3 DNA: TGTGCCAGCAGCTTAGTATCACGACAGCACACTGAAGCTTTCTTT. Its protein product is CASSLVSRQHTEAFF.

V usage is TRBV15 and J usage is TRBJ1-4; a weak D match, TRBD1 (5 bases). This CDR3 has 14 amino acids. The germline V gene has CDR1 LNHNV and CDR2 YYDKDF (reference sequence). V was cut by 0 bases and J by 5 bases, with 7 bases left in between. In DNA form, the CDR3 reads TGTGCCACCAGCAGAGATGGGGGGAATGAAAAACTGTTTTTT. It codes for CATSRDGGNEKLFF.

This clonotype was recorded many times. The junction and the germline gene differ at one end; a read error may be behind it. This chain uses TRBV11-2 with TRBJ2-1; 9 bases match TRBD2. This CDR3 is 17 amino acids long. Per germline, CDR1 SGHAT and CDR2 FQNNGV. CDR3 protein: CASSLNTGRGGRNQQFF. In DNA form, the CDR3 reads TGTGCCAGCAGCTTAAACACGGGGCGGGGGGGCCGCAATCAGCAGTTCTTC.

This chain connects TRBV7-9 to TRBJ2-1; TRBD1 agrees at 7 bases. This CDR3 has 15 amino acids. The trim removed 5 bases at V and 0 bases at J, leaving 4 bases unmatched. Germline CDR1 is SEHNR and CDR2 is FQNEAQ (reference sequence). CDR3: CASSDRDSSYNEQFF. The CDR3 DNA reads as TGTGCCAGCAGCGACCGGGACAGCTCCTACAATGAGCAGTTCTTC.

With respect to this clonotype: A much larger clone differs from this one at a single base, so this may be a read error. This sequence joins TRBV6-1 and TRBJ1-1, with D uncertain. The CDR3 length is 12 residues. CDR1 MNHNS and CDR2 SASEGT come from the germline V gene. The DNA of the CDR3 is TGTGCCAGCCACCTGTTGAACACTGGAGCTTTCTTT. It codes for CASHLLNTGAFF.

This clonotype showed up many times. The rearrangement joins TRBV20-1 to TRBJ1-5, with no clear D. The CDR3 length is 12 residues. The V gene lost 5 bases and the J gene lost 3 bases, with 8 bases spanning the gap. CDR1 and CDR2 from the germline V gene are DFQATT and SNEGSKA (reference sequence). Here the CDR3 reads CSAEGLNQPQHF. CDR3 sequence (DNA): TGCAGTGCTGAAGGCCTCAATCAGCCCCAGCATTTT.

The sample holds many counts of this clonotype. The J gene is TRBJ1-6, the V gene TRBV10-3, with TRBD1 as a possible D gene (6 bases). V was shortened by 10 bases and J by 9 bases, with 16 bases between the two germline ends. This CDR3 has 13 residues. CDR1 and CDR2 from the germline V gene are ENHRY and SYGVKD. The DNA for the CDR3 is TGTGCCACCACCGAGGGGGGGGTTTCACCCCTCCACTTT. Translating gives CATTEGGVSPLHF.

This clonotype was counted many times. The chain combines TRBV3-1 with TRBJ1-5, with D hard to call. There are 14 residues in the CDR3. V was pared by 5 bases and J by 4 bases, with 12 bases between. The germline V gene has CDR1 LGHDT and CDR2 YNNKEL (reference sequence). The CDR3 is CASSAQGRNQPQHF. The CDR3 bases are TGTGCCAGCAGCGCTCAAGGACGAAATCAGCCCCAGCATTTT.

This clonotype has at least ten counts. The J gene is TRBJ1-2, the V gene TRBV20-1, with TRBD1 matching 8 bases. Germline loops: CDR1 DFQATT, CDR2 SNEGSKA (reference sequence). This CDR3 has 14 residues. V dropped 2 bases and J dropped 7; count of bases not matched to a gene: 9. The CDR3 here is CSARPWTGSGGYTF. In DNA form, the CDR3 reads TGCAGTGCTAGACCTTGGACAGGGAGCGGTGGCTACACCTTC.

J is TRBJ1-1 and V is TRBV19; TRBD1 agrees at 7 bases. The CDR3 has 14 amino acids. Germline V gene data show CDR1 as LNHDA and CDR2 as SQIVND (reference sequence). V lost 3 bases to trimming and J lost 5 bases; unmatched junction nucleotides: 6. The CDR3, as DNA: TGTGCCAGTAGTATGGACCACAGGGGAACTGAAGCTTTCTTT. It translates to CASSMDHRGTEAFF.

This clonotype has just a few counts. The genes are TRBV5-6 and TRBJ1-1; D is possibly TRBD1 (5 bases). This CDR3 region has 14 residues. Germline CDR1 and CDR2: SGHDT and YYEEEE. V shed 4 bases and J shed 6 bases, with 16 bases lying between them. The CDR3 DNA sequence: TGTGCCAGCAGCAGGACGGGCAGGGTCTCTGAAGCTTTCTTT. Translating it yields CASSRTGRVSEAFF.

This clonotype has a count of ten or more. The V and J genes are TRBV7-2 and TRBJ2-3, with 11 bases fitting TRBD2. The germline V gene has CDR1 SGHTA and CDR2 FQGNSA. V dropped 5 bases and J dropped 4; count of bases not matched to a gene: 5. The CDR3 runs to 15 residues. This CDR3 reads CASSNSGGAADTQYF. As DNA, the CDR3 is TGTGCCAGCAGCAATAGCGGGGGGGCGGCAGATACGCAGTATTTT.

This clonotype has a count of ten or more. V gene TRBV29-1 combines with J gene TRBJ1-1, with no clear D. CDR3 length: 8 residues. Germline lookup yields CDR1 SQVTM and CDR2 ANQGSEA. Deletions cut 6 bases from V and 7 bases from J, with 3 bases between. The CDR3 DNA follows: TGCAGCGTGGATGAAGCTTTCTTT. Residues: CSVDEAFF.